What follows are 3 T cell receptor beta chains derived from one specimen sequenced in a study of cytomegalovirus exposure and HLA in healthy donors. Sequenced by immunoSEQ multiplex PCR; TCRdb stores in-frame clones only, minus some. The sample consists of 90,000 to 130,000 clones, almost 96% of them appearing once. Material: PBMCs. Receptor source: a young woman in good health and CMV-seronegative.

The chain uses TRBV4-3 and TRBJ1-2; D remains unclear. With 1 base removed from V and 3 bases from J, the gap between germline ends came to 12 bases. This CDR3 has 15 residues. Germline V CDR1 and CDR2: LGHNA, YSLEER. CDR3 sequence reads: CASSQVDMPDYGYTF. The CDR3 DNA reads as TGCGCCAGCAGCCAAGTTGACATGCCAGACTATGGCTACACCTTC.

This chain uses TRBV28 with TRBJ2-1; 8 nucleotides match TRBD1. Germline lookup yields CDR1 MDHEN and CDR2 SYDVKM. Germline trimming cut 6 bases from V and 2 bases from J; bases unmatched to any gene: 6. This CDR3 comprises 15 residues. CDR3 sequence reads: CASRIGQGPYNEQFF. In nucleotides, the CDR3 is TGTGCCAGCAGGATTGGACAGGGTCCCTACAATGAGCAGTTCTTC.

The chain combines TRBV5-1 with TRBJ2-2; D is unresolved. Germline CDR1 reads SGHRS; CDR2 reads YFSETQ. V was clipped by 5 bases and J by 0 bases, with 14 bases between them. The CDR3 contains 16 residues. The CDR3 reads CASRTWRGANTGELFF. The CDR3 bases are TGCGCCAGCAGAACTTGGCGCGGAGCGAACACCGGGGAGCTGTTTTTT.